This T cell receptor (beta chain) was recorded in a study of blood T cell repertoires in COVID-19. Study at large: The origin of the acute and convalescent COVID-19 samples was the United States, Italy and Spain. In each case, the material was cDNA or gDNA derived from T cells, B-cell-depleted T cells, or PBMCs.

The CDR3 loop spans 14 amino acids. Germline-derived CDR1 and CDR2 are MNHEY and SMNVEV (reference sequence). The V and J ends lost 6 bases and 6 bases, in that order; junction bases with no gene match: 5. Original methodology: For nucleated cells, counts were estimated from reference gene primer amplification. Using immunoSEQ multiplex PCR, the repertoire was profiled, and TCRdb retains in-frame clones only, with some absent. Clone size and the V and J calls come from that table; the DNA yielded D and trimming. The profile shows roughly 120,000 clones, around 77% of them singletons. The chain uses TRBV27 and TRBJ1-5, with 10 bases lining up with TRBD1. The TCR was taken from a human donor in a cohort sampled during active COVID-19. Sequenced sample: peripheral blood. In nucleotides, the CDR3 is TGTGCCAGCAGCCCCGGGACAGGGGTTCAGCCCCAGCATTTT. This gives the protein CASSPGTGVQPQHF.